Below, 8 T cell receptor beta chains from the same sample are listed, as sequenced in a study of immune characterization of retroperitoneal liposarcoma. TCRdb called the PCR reads again in MiXCR, with one record for every CDR3 protein. The repertoire consists of approximately 3,200 distinct CDR3 sequences, with around 42% occurring once and the leading ten covering about 42%. The specimen sequenced was tumor tissue. These receptors were taken from a male donor with retroperitoneal liposarcoma.

The chain uses TRBV6-6 and TRBJ2-7; D is undetermined. Germline-derived CDR1 and CDR2 are MNHNY and SVGAGI (reference sequence). This CDR3 comprises 16 residues. Between the trimmed V and J ends, which lost 0 bases and 0 bases, there was a span of 12 bases. CDR3 sequence (DNA): TGTGCCAGCAGTTACTCTCGTGGCAGTGTCTCCTACGAGCAGTACTTC. Translating gives CASSYSRGSVSYEQYF.

Only a few counts were recorded for this clonotype. As DNA, the CDR3 is TGTGCCTCCGGGGGGGCTCCGGATACAGATACGCAGTATTTT. Protein sequence: CASGGAPDTDTQYF. The chain combines TRBV12-3 or TRBV12-4 with TRBJ2-3; 8 bases fit TRBD2. V lost 11 bases, J lost 3 bases, and 10 bases stayed unmatched. This CDR3 is 14 amino acids long.

This clonotype rates as medium-sized (0.01 to 0.1%). The V and J genes are TRBV12-3 or TRBV12-4 and TRBJ2-1; D assignment may be TRBD1 or TRBD2 (5 bases each). Deletions cut 6 bases from V and 10 bases from J, with 22 bases between. This CDR3 contains 15 residues. The CDR3 loop reads CASRHEGSPPYEQFF. In DNA, the CDR3 is TGTGCCAGCAGGCACGAGGGGTCCCCTCCCTACGAGCAGTTCTTC.

This clonotype has only a few counts. The V gene is TRBV7-2, the J gene TRBJ2-5, with TRBD1 as a possible D gene (6 bases). V was trimmed by 1 base and J by 2 bases, leaving 8 bases between them. From germline, CDR1 is SGHTA and CDR2 FQGNSA. The CDR3 consists of 14 residues. DNA of the CDR3: TGTGCCAGCAGCTTAGACAGGGCTCAAGAGACCCAGTACTTC. It codes for CASSLDRAQETQYF.

This CDR3 reads CASSYRGGTEAFF. The CDR3 DNA is TGTGCCAGCAGTTACAGGGGGGGGACTGAAGCTTTCTTT. The chain has TRBV6-6 and TRBJ1-1, with D possibly TRBD1 on 6 matching bases. The CDR3 consists of 13 residues. V lost 2 bases and J lost 5, with 9 bases in between. Germline CDR1 and CDR2: MNHNY and SVGAGI (reference sequence).

This clonotype is termed medium-sized (0.01 to 0.1%). Here the CDR3 reads CASRGSSYEQYV. For the CDR3, the DNA is TGTGCCAGCAGGGGGAGCTCCTACGAGCAGTACGTC. The rearrangement links TRBV6-1 to TRBJ2-7, with D tentatively TRBD2 (5 bases). Germline loops: CDR1 MNHNS, CDR2 SASEGT. V was shortened by 6 bases and J by 0 bases, with 6 bases between the two germline ends. This CDR3 comprises 12 residues.

The chain combines TRBV10-1 with TRBJ2-1; maybe TRBD1 (5 bases). The germline gives CDR1 WNHNN, CDR2 SYGVQD (reference sequence). Trimming pared 0 bases from V and 9 bases from J, leaving 9 bases between. The CDR3 extends over 13 amino acids. CDR3 DNA: TGCGCCAGCAGTGAGTCTGGGCAGGGTGAGCAGTTCTTC. It yields the protein CASSESGQGEQFF.

A few counts support this clonotype. V is TRBV7-2 and J is TRBJ2-1; 8 bases align to TRBD2. CDR1 and CDR2 (germline): SGHTA, FQGNSA. Trimming at V came to 3 bases and at J to 9 bases, leaving 7 bases not matched to a gene. The CDR3 contains 14 residues. The CDR3 DNA follows: TGTGCCAGCAGCTTTACTAGCGGATCGTCTGAGCAGTTCTTC. This gives the protein CASSFTSGSSEQFF.